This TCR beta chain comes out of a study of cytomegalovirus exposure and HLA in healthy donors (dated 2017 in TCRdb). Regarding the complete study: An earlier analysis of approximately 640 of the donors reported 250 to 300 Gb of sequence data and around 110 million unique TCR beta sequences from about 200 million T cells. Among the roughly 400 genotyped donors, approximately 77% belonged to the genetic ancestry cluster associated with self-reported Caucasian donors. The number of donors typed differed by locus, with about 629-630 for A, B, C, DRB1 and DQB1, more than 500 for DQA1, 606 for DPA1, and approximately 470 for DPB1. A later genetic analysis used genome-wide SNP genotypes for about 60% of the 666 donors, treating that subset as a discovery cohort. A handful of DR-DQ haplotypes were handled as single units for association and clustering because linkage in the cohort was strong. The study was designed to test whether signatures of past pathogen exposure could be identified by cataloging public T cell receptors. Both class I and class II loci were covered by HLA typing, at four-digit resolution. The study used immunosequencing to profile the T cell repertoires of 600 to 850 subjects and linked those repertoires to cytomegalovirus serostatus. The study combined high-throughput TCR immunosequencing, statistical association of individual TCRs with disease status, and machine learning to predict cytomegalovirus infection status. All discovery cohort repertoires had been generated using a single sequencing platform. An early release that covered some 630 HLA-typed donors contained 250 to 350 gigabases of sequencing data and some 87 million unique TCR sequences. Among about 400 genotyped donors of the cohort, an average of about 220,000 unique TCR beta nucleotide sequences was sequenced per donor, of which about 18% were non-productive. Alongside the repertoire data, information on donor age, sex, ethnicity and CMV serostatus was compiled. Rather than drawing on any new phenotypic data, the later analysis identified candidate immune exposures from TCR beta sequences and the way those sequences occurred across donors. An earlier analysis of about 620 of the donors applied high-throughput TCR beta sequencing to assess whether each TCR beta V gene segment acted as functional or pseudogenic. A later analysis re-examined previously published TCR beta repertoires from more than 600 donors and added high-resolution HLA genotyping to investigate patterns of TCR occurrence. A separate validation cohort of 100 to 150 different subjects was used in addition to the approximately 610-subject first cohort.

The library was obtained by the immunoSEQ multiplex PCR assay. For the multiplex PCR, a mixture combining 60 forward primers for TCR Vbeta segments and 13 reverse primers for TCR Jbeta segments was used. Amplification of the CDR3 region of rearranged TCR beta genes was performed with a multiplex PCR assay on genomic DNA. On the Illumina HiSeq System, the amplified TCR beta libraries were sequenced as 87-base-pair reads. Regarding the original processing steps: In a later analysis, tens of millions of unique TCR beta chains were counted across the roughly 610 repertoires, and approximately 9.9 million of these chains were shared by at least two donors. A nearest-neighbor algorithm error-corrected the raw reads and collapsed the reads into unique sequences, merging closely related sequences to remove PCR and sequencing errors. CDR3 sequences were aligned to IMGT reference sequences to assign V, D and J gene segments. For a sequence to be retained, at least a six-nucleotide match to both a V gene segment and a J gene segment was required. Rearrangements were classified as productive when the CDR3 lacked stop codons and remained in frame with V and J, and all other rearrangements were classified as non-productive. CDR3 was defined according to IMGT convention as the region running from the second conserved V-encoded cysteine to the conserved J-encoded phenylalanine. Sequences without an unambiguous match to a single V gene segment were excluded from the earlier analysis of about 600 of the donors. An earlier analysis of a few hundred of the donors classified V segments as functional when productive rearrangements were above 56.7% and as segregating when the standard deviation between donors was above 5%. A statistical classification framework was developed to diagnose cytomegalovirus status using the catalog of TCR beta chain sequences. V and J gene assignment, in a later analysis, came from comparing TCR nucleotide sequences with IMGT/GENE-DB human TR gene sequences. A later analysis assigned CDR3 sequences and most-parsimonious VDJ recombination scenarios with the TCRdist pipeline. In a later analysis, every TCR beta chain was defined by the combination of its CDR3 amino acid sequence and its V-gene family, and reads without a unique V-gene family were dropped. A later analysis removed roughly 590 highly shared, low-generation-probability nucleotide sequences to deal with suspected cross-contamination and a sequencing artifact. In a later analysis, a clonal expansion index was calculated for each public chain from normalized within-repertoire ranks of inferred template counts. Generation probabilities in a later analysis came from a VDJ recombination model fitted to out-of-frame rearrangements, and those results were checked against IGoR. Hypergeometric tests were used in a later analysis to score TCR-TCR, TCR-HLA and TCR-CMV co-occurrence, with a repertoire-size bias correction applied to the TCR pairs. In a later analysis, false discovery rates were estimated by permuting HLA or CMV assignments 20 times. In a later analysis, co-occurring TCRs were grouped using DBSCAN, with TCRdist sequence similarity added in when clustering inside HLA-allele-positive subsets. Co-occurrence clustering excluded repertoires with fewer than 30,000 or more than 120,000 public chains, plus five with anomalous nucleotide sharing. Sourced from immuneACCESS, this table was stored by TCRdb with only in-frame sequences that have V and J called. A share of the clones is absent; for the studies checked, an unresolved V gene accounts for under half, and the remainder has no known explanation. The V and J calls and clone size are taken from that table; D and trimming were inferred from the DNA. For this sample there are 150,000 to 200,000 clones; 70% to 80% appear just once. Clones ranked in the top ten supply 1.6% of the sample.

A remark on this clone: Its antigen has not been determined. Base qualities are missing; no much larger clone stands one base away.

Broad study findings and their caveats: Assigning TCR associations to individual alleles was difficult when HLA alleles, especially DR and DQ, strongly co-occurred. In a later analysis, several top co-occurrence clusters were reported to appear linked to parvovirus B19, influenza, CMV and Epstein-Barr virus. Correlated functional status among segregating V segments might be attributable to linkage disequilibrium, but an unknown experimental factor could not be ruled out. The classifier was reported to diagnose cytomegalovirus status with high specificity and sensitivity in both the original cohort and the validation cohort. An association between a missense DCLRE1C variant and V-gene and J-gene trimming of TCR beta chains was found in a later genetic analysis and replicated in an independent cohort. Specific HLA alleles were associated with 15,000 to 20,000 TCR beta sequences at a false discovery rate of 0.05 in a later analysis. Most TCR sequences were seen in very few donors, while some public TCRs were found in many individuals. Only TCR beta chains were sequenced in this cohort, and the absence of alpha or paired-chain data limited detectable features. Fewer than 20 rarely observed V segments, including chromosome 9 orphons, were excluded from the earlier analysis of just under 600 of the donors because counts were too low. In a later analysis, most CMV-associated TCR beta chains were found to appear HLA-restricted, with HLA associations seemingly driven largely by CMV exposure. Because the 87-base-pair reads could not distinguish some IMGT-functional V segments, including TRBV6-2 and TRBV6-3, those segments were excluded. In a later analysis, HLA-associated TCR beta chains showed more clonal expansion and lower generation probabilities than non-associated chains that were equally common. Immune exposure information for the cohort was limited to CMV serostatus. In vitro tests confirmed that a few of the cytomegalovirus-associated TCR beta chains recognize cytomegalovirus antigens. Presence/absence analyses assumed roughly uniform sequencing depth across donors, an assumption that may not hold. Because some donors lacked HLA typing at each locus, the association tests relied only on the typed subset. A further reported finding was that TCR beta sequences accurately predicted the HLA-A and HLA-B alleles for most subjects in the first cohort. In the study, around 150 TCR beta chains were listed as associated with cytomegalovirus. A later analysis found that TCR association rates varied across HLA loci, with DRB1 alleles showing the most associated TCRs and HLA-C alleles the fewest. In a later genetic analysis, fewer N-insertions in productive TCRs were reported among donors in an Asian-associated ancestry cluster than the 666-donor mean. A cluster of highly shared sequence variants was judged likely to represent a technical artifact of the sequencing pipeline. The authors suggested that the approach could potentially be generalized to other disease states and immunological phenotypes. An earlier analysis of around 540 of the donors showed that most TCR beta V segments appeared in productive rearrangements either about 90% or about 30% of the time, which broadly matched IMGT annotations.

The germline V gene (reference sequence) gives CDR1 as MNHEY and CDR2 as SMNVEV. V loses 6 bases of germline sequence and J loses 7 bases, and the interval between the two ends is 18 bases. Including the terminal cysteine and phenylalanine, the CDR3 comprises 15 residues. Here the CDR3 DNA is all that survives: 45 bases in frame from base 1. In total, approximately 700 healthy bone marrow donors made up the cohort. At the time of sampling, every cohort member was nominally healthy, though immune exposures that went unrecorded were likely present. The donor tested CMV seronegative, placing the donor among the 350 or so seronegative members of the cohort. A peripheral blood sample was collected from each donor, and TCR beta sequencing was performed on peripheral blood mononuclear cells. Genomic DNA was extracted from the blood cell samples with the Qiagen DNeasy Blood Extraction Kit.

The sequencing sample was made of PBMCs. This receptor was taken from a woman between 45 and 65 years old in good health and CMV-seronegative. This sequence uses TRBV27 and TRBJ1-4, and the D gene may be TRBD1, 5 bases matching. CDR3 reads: CASRQLGDRGEKLFF. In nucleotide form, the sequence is TGTGCCAGCAGACAACTCGGAGATAGGGGTGAAAAACTGTTTTTT.